This T cell receptor beta chain was found in a study of blood T cell repertoires in COVID-19. Study-wide context: The United States, Italy and Spain supplied acute and convalescent COVID-19 samples. From T cells, B-cell-depleted T cells, or PBMCs came the material, which was cDNA or gDNA.

This CDR3 is built from 14 residues. CDR1 and CDR2 from the germline V gene are MNHEY and SVGEGT. V dropped 2 bases and J dropped 2 bases, with 10 bases sitting between them. Original methodology: Amplification of reference gene primers provided the estimated nucleated cell counts. Some clones are missing from TCRdb's copy, which holds only in-frame ones; the method was immunoSEQ multiplex PCR. The D gene and trimming were derived from the DNA, and the V and J assignments and clone size from that table. The sample shows 200,000 to 300,000 clones, 88% of them seen only once. This sequence joins TRBV6-2 or TRBV6-3 and TRBJ2-7; D not resolved. The clonotype was recovered from a human donor in a cohort sampled during active COVID-19. Sequencing was performed on peripheral blood. The CDR3 DNA follows: TGTGCCAGCAGTTACGCGTCAGACACCTACGAGCAGTACTTC. Its translation is CASSYASDTYEQYF.